The clone carrying this T cell receptor beta chain was picked up a small number of times. Its antigen remains unknown. V lost 2 bases and J 3 bases, leaving 13 bases between the germline ends. The CDR3 extends over 15 amino acids. Per the germline V gene, CDR1 is KGHSH and CDR2 is LQKENI. These data belong to a study of molecular identifiers for immune sequencing clone quantification. At the level of the study: Five aliquots were made in replicates from the RNA of approximately 20,000 or 98,000 naive CD8 cells, and four were sequenced. Points from the study as a whole: Clones that had above 20 RNA copies took up over 99% of effector molecules but under 1% in naive cells. Barcode-sharing identical TCR molecules could underestimate highly expanded clone sizes.

From the PCR reads, TCRdb called clonotypes with MiXCR, one entry per CDR3 protein. The sample holds about 510,000 distinct CDR3 sequences; about 26% are singletons and the top ten take approximately 0.8%. Naive CD8 T cells were FACS-sorted by CD8+CD4-CCR7+CD45RA+ markers. The chain has TRBV18 and TRBJ1-1, with a possible D match to TRBD1 (6 bases). Sequencing was performed on naive CD8+ T cells from blood, with Jurkat cell RNA spiked in. The subset is: FACS-sorted CD8+CD4-CCR7+CD45RA+ naive T cells. This sequence was found in a human donor in good health. Some libraries in this study had Jurkat cell RNA spiked in. The CDR3: CASSPTRGSDTEAFF. The CDR3, as DNA: TGTGCCAGCTCACCAACCAGGGGAAGCGACACTGAAGCTTTCTTT.